The 14 T cell receptor beta chains presented below share a single source sample, sequenced in a study of blood T cell repertoires in COVID-19. TCRdb keeps only in-frame clones here, not all; method: immunoSEQ multiplex PCR. The sample has 85,000 to 110,000 clones, 70% to 90% seen once. The sequenced material came from peripheral blood. The source is a human donor in a cohort sampled during active COVID-19.

This clone was seen a few times. The chain combines TRBV18 with TRBJ1-5; TRBD1 might be the D (6 bases). The CDR3 totals 15 residues. Germline V CDR1 and CDR2: KGHSH, LQKENI. V lost 2 bases and J lost 5, with 13 bases in between. CDR3 loop: CASSPGRGYDQPQHF. CDR3 DNA sequence: TGTGCCAGCTCACCAGGCAGGGGATATGATCAGCCCCAGCATTTT.

The chain is built from TRBV7-2 and TRBJ2-7, with 7 bases matching TRBD2. Germline V gene data show CDR1 as SGHTA and CDR2 as FQGNSA. Unmatched junction bases numbered 8, after V lost 1 base and J lost 2 bases. The CDR3 covers 16 residues. CDR3 in DNA: TGTGCCAGCAGCTTAGGCCCGACTAGCCCCGCCTACGAGCAGTACTTC. This codes for CASSLGPTSPAYEQYF.

This clone is judged medium-sized. The rearrangement joins TRBV18 to TRBJ1-2, with 8 bases fitting TRBD1. The germline CDR1 and CDR2 sequences are KGHSH and LQKENI. The CDR3 contains 15 residues. Trimming removed 5 bases from V and 3 bases from J; junction bases left unmatched: 8. The CDR3 loop is CASSEFDRGDYGYTF. The CDR3 DNA reads as TGTGCCAGCTCAGAATTCGACAGGGGAGACTATGGCTACACCTTC.

The J gene is TRBJ1-2, the V gene TRBV4-3; the D is unclear. The V end lost 4 bases, the J end lost 2 bases, and 11 bases lay between the germline ends. This CDR3 region has 14 residues. Germline CDR1 reads LGHNA; CDR2 reads YSLEER. The CDR3 DNA reads TGCGCCAGCAGCCTCCGGGTCCAGAACTATGGCTACACCTTC. It is translated as CASSLRVQNYGYTF.

The V and J genes are TRBV12-3 or TRBV12-4 and TRBJ2-3; D is ambiguous. V lost 6 bases and J lost 3, with 10 bases in between. This CDR3 has 13 residues. CDR3 bases: TGTGCCAGCAGCACCGAGGTAACAGATACGCAGTATTTT. Translation gives CASSTEVTDTQYF.

A single count supports this clone. V gene TRBV18 combines with J gene TRBJ2-2, with D perhaps matching TRBD2 (5 bases). Germline V gives CDR1 KGHSH, CDR2 LQKENI. Trimming stripped 5 bases from V and 0 bases from J, with 7 bases between. The CDR3 covers 14 residues. CDR3 region: CASSGSANTGELFF. The CDR3 DNA follows: TGTGCCAGCTCAGGTAGCGCGAACACCGGGGAGCTGTTTTTT. The whole variable domain, filled in from reference TRBV18 and TRBJ2-2, reads NAGVMQNPRHLVRRRGQEARLRCSPMKGHSHVYWYRQLPEEGLKFMVYLQKENIIDESGMPKERFSAEFPKEGPSILRIQQVVRGDSAAYFCASSGSANTGELFFGEGSRLTVL.

This clone was detected once. The gene calls are TRBV3-1 (or the pseudogene TRBV3-2) and TRBJ1-2; D is unresolved. Per germline, CDR1 LGHDT and CDR2 YNNKEL (reference sequence). V was pared by 4 bases and J by 4 bases, with 16 bases between. This CDR3 has 15 residues. The CDR3 nucleotides read TGTGCCAGCAGCCTCACGGCCCTAGCTTTCTATGGCTACACCTTC. Protein: CASSLTALAFYGYTF.

The V gene is TRBV9, the J gene TRBJ2-7, with 7 bases aligning to TRBD1. This CDR3 has 13 residues. Looked up from germline, CDR1 is SGDLS and CDR2 is YYNGEE. V shed 3 bases and J 6 bases; nucleotides not matched to a gene: 6. CDR3 residues: CASSGRGPCEQYF. The CDR3 bases are TGTGCCAGCAGCGGAAGGGGGCCATGCGAGCAGTACTTC. Full variable domain (outside the CDR3, taken from reference TRBV9 and TRBJ2-7): DSGVTQTPKHLITATGQRVTLRCSPRSGDLSVYWYQQSLDQGLQFLIQYYNGEERAKGNILERFSAQQFPDLHSELNLSSLELGDSALYFCASSGRGPCEQYFGPGTRLTVT.

The chain uses TRBV7-9 and TRBJ2-6; 7 bases are a match to TRBD1. The CDR3 contains 15 residues. Losses at the gene ends were 6 bases for V and 1 base for J; bases not matched to a gene: 3. CDR1 is SEHNR and CDR2 is FQNEAQ in the germline V gene (reference sequence). The CDR3 bases are TGTGCCAGCAGTTTGGACAGGTCTGGGGCCAACGTCCTGACTTTC. This codes for CASSLDRSGANVLTF.

The chain employs TRBV27 and TRBJ2-3; 15 nucleotides align to TRBD2. CDR3 length equals 17 residues. V trimming: 2 bases; J trimming: 4 bases; junction bases outside the gene matches: 4. Germline V gene sequence: CDR1 MNHEY, CDR2 SMNVEV (reference sequence). CDR3 nucleotide sequence: TGTGCCAGCAGTTTAGGTGGGACTAGCGGGAGGTCAGATACGCAGTATTTT. Its translation is CASSLGGTSGRSDTQYF.

The count of this clone is one. The chain joins TRBV18 to TRBJ1-2; a possible D gene is TRBD1 (6 bases). The length of the CDR3 is 19 residues. V dropped 2 bases and J dropped 0 bases, with 22 bases sitting between them. CDR1 and CDR2 from the germline V gene are KGHSH and LQKENI. The CDR3 bases are TGTGCCAGCTCACCATTAGGCCGATTCCGGACAGACGCTAACTATGGCTACACCTTC. This sequence encodes CASSPLGRFRTDANYGYTF.

The chain employs TRBV5-5 and TRBJ2-2; D is unresolved. This CDR3 spans 14 amino acids. V lost 5 bases, J lost 5 bases, and 13 bases lay in between. CDR1 and CDR2 from the germline V gene are SGHKS and YYEKEE (reference sequence). The CDR3 nucleotides are TGTGCCAGCAGAACAGTCCCAGGAACCGGGGAGCTGTTTTTT. It translates to CASRTVPGTGELFF.

V and J are TRBV4-1 and TRBJ1-3; the match to TRBD1 covers 7 bases. With V trimmed by 1 base and J by 6 bases, 3 bases remained unmatched. The germline V gene has CDR1 MGHRA and CDR2 YSYEKL. The CDR3 spans 14 residues. The CDR3 nucleotides read TGCGCCAGCAGCCAAGGACAGGGTGAAAACACCATATATTTT. Amino acid sequence: CASSQGQGENTIYF.

This clone was detected a few times. Here the CDR3 DNA reads TGTGCCAGCAGCATATTAGTAGCGGGGGGGCATGGTGAGCAGTTCTTC. This gives the protein CASSILVAGGHGEQFF. This chain links TRBV11-2 with TRBJ2-1; 11 nucleotides agree with TRBD2. The trim removed 5 bases at V and 9 bases at J, leaving 12 bases unmatched. There are 16 residues in the CDR3. Germline V CDR1 and CDR2: SGHAT, FQNNGV. The complete variable domain, with remaining parts taken from reference TRBV11-2 and TRBJ2-1, reads EAGVAQSPRYKIIEKRQSVAFWCNPISGHATLYWYQQILGQGPKLLIQFQNNGVVDDSQLPKDRFSAERLKGVDSTLKIQPAKLEDSAVYLCASSILVAGGHGEQFFGPGTRLTVL.